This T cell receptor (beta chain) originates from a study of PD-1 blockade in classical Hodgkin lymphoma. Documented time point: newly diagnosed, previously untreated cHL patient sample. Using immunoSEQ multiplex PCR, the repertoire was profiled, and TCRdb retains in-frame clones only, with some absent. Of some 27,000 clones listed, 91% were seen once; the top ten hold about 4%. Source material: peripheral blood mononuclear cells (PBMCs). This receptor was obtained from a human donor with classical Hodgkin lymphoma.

This CDR3 is CSVDRTGVGYGYTF. The CDR3 bases are TGCAGCGTTGACAGGACAGGGGTAGGCTATGGCTACACCTTC. This sequence joins TRBV29-1 and TRBJ1-2; 9 bases fit TRBD1. The germline V gene has CDR1 SQVTM and CDR2 ANQGSEA. The CDR3 runs to 14 residues. J lost 4 bases, V lost 3 bases, and 6 bases had no gene match.